A single sample gave rise to the 7 T cell receptor beta chains below, sequenced in a study of beta chain features in type 1 diabetes. Expressed TCRB transcripts were sequenced because the isolated RNA had all been reverse transcribed beforehand. Some clones are missing from TCRdb's copy, which holds only in-frame ones; the method was immunoSEQ multiplex PCR. The data contain 350,000 to 450,000 clones, approximately 15% of them singletons. The specimen was naive CD4+ T cells from blood. These receptors all come from a man aged 30 to 39 in good health.

This rearrangement joins TRBV7-2 to TRBJ2-5; TRBD2 might be the D (6 bases). CDR1 is SGHTA, CDR2 FQGNSA, per germline. CDR3 length equals 14 residues. V lost 5 bases to trimming and J lost 4 bases, with 14 bases between them. The CDR3 sequence is CASSEDYVAETQYF. The CDR3, as DNA: TGTGCCAGCAGCGAGGACTACGTGGCAGAGACCCAGTACTTC.

The chain's CDR3 is CASSQEVWSDYGYTF. The CDR3 DNA follows: TGCGCCAGCAGCCAAGAAGTCTGGTCAGATTATGGCTACACCTTC. The chain employs TRBV4-3 and TRBJ1-2; unclear D gene. Trimming left V 0 bases short and J 5 bases short, with 13 bases between. Germline V gene data show CDR1 as LGHNA and CDR2 as YSLEER. CDR3 length equals 15 residues.

The chain employs TRBV7-8 and TRBJ2-3; D gene ambiguous. This CDR3 is 15 amino acids long. Germline assignment: CDR1 SGHVS and CDR2 FQNEAQ. V gave up 1 base and J gave up 1 base, with 9 bases separating them. The CDR3 is CASSLVWVGTDTQYF. The DNA for the CDR3 is TGTGCCAGCAGCTTAGTTTGGGTGGGCACAGATACGCAGTATTTT.

This clone showed up just a few times. V is TRBV4-3 and J is TRBJ2-5; D gene unclear. Germline V gives CDR1 LGHNA, CDR2 YSLEER. The V gene lost 0 bases and the J gene lost 7 bases, with 12 bases spanning the gap. The CDR3 has 14 amino acids. CDR3 in amino acids: CASSQEFKGWTQYF. CDR3 DNA: TGCGCCAGCAGCCAAGAGTTTAAAGGCTGGACCCAGTACTTC.

This clone has more than one count but fewer than ten. The rearrangement joins TRBV19 to TRBJ2-5; D may be TRBD1 or TRBD2 (6 bases each). CDR1 and CDR2 from the germline V gene are LNHDA and SQIVND (reference sequence). The CDR3 is made up of 12 amino acids. V was pared by 2 bases and J by 7 bases, with 8 bases between. The CDR3 sequence: CASSIRGATQYF. The CDR3 DNA reads as TGTGCCAGTAGTATAAGGGGGGCGACCCAGTACTTC.

This clone was recorded a few times. The V gene is TRBV10-2, the J gene TRBJ2-5, with 8 bases matching TRBD2. Germline V gene lookup returns CDR1 WSHSY and CDR2 SAAADI. The J segment lost 2 bases and the V segment lost 8 bases, leaving 13 bases of the junction unmatched. This CDR3 has 16 amino acids. The CDR3 sequence is CASYGVLAAMQETQYF. CDR3 bases: TGCGCCAGCTATGGCGTACTAGCGGCTATGCAAGAGACCCAGTACTTC.

This clone was counted a few times. The V and J genes are TRBV30 and TRBJ2-5; D not certain. Germline assignment: CDR1 GTSNPN and CDR2 SVGIG (reference sequence). This CDR3 is built from 13 residues. Trimming removed 1 base at V and 1 base at J, with 7 bases between. The CDR3 is CAWSGHFQETQYF. The DNA for the CDR3 is TGTGCCTGGAGTGGGCACTTCCAAGAGACCCAGTACTTC.